The 27 T cell receptor beta chains presented below share a single source sample, sequenced in a study of blood T cell repertoires in COVID-19 (dated by TCRdb to the early 2020s). The library came from the immunoSEQ multiplex PCR assay. TCRdb mirrors the immuneACCESS table, restricted to in-frame sequences. Some clones are absent from its copies; in checked studies, under half trace to an unresolved V gene, and the reason for the others is unknown. The sample table holds about 260,000 clones, of which roughly 90% were seen once. Approximately 4% of the sample is in the top ten clones. Sequencing was performed on peripheral blood. These receptors were taken from a man aged 55 to 70 who had recovered from COVID-19.

CDR3 bases: TGTGCCAGCAGCTTAACAGGGACAGGGAACACTGAAGCTTTCTTT. It codes for CASSLTGTGNTEAFF. The chain combines TRBV7-9 with TRBJ1-1, with TRBD1 identical over 8 bases. Trimming at V came to 2 bases and at J to 1 base, leaving 3 bases not matched to a gene. The germline gives CDR1 SEHNR, CDR2 FQNEAQ (reference sequence). This CDR3 region has 15 residues. The complete variable domain, with remaining parts taken from reference TRBV7-9 and TRBJ1-1, reads DTGVSQNPRHKITKRGQNVTFRCDPISEHNRLYWYRQTLGQGPEFLTYFQNEAQLEKSRLLSDRFSAERPKGSFSTLEIQRTEQGDSAMYLCASSLTGTGNTEAFFGQGTRLTVV.

The genes are TRBV13 and TRBJ2-7; 10 nucleotides agree with TRBD2. The germline gives CDR1 PRHDT, CDR2 FYEKMQ (reference sequence). V was pared by 5 bases and J by 1 base, with 14 bases of the junction left unmatched. This CDR3 is 18 amino acids long. CDR3 sequence: CASSVLGSGGARSYEQYF. CDR3 nucleotides: TGTGCCAGCAGCGTACTAGGGAGCGGGGGGGCCCGGTCCTACGAGCAGTACTTC.

The chain links TRBV29-1 to TRBJ1-2, with TRBD1 matching over 7 bases. Trimming cost V 3 bases and J 2 bases; bases outside gene matches: 3. The CDR3 extends over 13 amino acids. Germline CDR1 and CDR2: SQVTM and ANQGSEA. CDR3 DNA: TGCAGCGTTGAGCTGGGACAGAACTATGGCTACACCTTC. Its translation: CSVELGQNYGYTF.

This chain joins TRBV3-1 (or the pseudogene TRBV3-2) and TRBJ1-4, with unresolved D. V was pared by 1 base and J by 0 bases, with 6 bases between. From germline, CDR1 is LGHDT and CDR2 YNNKEL (reference sequence). This CDR3 region has 15 residues. The CDR3 DNA sequence: TGTGCCAGCAGCCAAGTGAGAGCAACTAATGAAAAACTGTTTTTT. Protein sequence: CASSQVRATNEKLFF.

In DNA, the CDR3 is TGTGCCAGCTCACCAACGCGAGGAGGGCGGGGAGAGACCCAGTACTTC. Its translation is CASSPTRGGRGETQYF. The chain carries TRBV18 and TRBJ2-5, with D perhaps TRBD2 (6 bases). This CDR3 comprises 16 residues. Trimming removed 2 bases at V and 4 bases at J, with 17 bases between. CDR1 and CDR2 from the germline V gene are KGHSH and LQKENI.

V gene TRBV4-2 combines with J gene TRBJ1-2; TRBD1 aligns across 10 bases. The CDR3 is 15 residues long. CDR1 LGHNA and CDR2 YNFKEQ come from the germline V gene. Germline trimming cut 1 base from V and 12 bases from J; bases unmatched to any gene: 11. CDR3 loop: CASSQAALGQGGNTF. CDR3 sequence (DNA): TGTGCCAGCAGCCAAGCTGCCCTCGGACAGGGGGGAAACACCTTC.

The V call is TRBV2, the J call TRBJ1-6, with 9 bases fitting TRBD1. The trim removed 6 bases at V and 4 bases at J, leaving 4 bases unmatched. The germline V gene has CDR1 SNHLY and CDR2 FYNNEI. This CDR3 region has 15 residues. Written as DNA, the CDR3 is TGTGCCAGCAGCGACAGGGGGAGATATAATTCACCCCTCCACTTT. This sequence encodes CASSDRGRYNSPLHF.

This clone is a singleton in its sample. This chain uses TRBV24-1 with TRBJ2-5; 7 bases match TRBD1. This CDR3 comprises 13 residues. CDR1 KGHDR and CDR2 SFDVKD come from the germline V gene. V dropped 6 bases and J dropped 6; count of bases not matched to a gene: 6. The CDR3: CATSLQGSKTQYF. The CDR3 DNA sequence: TGTGCCACCAGTTTACAGGGGAGCAAGACCCAGTACTTC.

V is TRBV7-2 and J is TRBJ2-5, with 10 positions matching TRBD2. The CDR3 has 15 amino acids. Germline V CDR1 and CDR2: SGHTA, FQGNSA. The junction had 4 bases not matched to a gene; V was cut back by 2 bases and J by 4 bases. Here the CDR3 reads CASSLQRGGPETQYF. In DNA form, the CDR3 reads TGTGCCAGCAGCTTACAGCGGGGGGGCCCAGAGACCCAGTACTTC.

The chain links TRBV4-2 to TRBJ1-2; D not certain. Deletions cut 4 bases from V and 4 bases from J, with 13 bases between. Looked up from germline, CDR1 is LGHNA and CDR2 is YNFKEQ. The CDR3 has 14 residues. CDR3 sequence reads: CASSRGHSAYGYTF. CDR3 DNA sequence: TGTGCCAGCAGCCGCGGGCACAGCGCCTATGGCTACACCTTC.

The chain is built from TRBV9 and TRBJ1-1, with a tentative D call TRBD1 (6 bases). Germline CDR1 and CDR2: SGDLS and YYNGEE. V was cut by 3 bases and J by 3 bases, with 18 bases left in between. The CDR3 is 16 residues long. Here the CDR3 DNA reads TGTGCCAGCAGCGGATCCCCCAGGGGCGCAGACACTGAAGCTTTCTTT. It encodes CASSGSPRGADTEAFF.

V is TRBV5-5 and J is TRBJ2-3; no reliable D call. The CDR3 spans 12 residues. Germline loops: CDR1 SGHKS, CDR2 YYEKEE (reference sequence). Trimming shortened V by 4 bases and J by 6 bases, and 9 bases separated the two germline ends. CDR3 in DNA: TGTGCCAGCAGCGAGGTGTTGGATACGCAGTATTTT. Translated, it gives CASSEVLDTQYF.

V gene TRBV29-1 combines with J gene TRBJ2-5; 7 positions agree with TRBD1. The germline V gene has CDR1 SQVTM and CDR2 ANQGSEA. Trimming at V came to 7 bases and at J to 5 bases, leaving 7 bases not matched to a gene. There are 12 residues in the CDR3. The CDR3 region is CSGYKGAETQYF. CDR3 nucleotides: TGCAGCGGGTACAAGGGGGCGGAGACCCAGTACTTC.

This clone has just one count. The chain carries TRBV13 and TRBJ1-1; TRBD1 agrees at 10 bases. V shed 5 bases, J shed 0 bases, and the junction held 15 bases outside the gene matches. CDR3 size: 19 residues. Germline CDR1 is PRHDT and CDR2 is FYEKMQ (reference sequence). The CDR3 DNA follows: TGTGCCAGCAGCGCCCGAGGTCGGGACAGGGGAGGCATGAACACTGAAGCTTTCTTT. Its translation: CASSARGRDRGGMNTEAFF.

J is TRBJ1-2 and V is TRBV11-2; 8 nucleotides align to TRBD1. The CDR3 sequence is 18 residues long. Germline assignment: CDR1 SGHAT and CDR2 FQNNGV. V shed 5 bases and J 3 bases; nucleotides not matched to a gene: 17. CDR3 residues: CASSPLRDRHVGDYGYTF. Written as DNA, the CDR3 is TGTGCCAGCAGCCCCCTCCGGGACAGGCACGTTGGTGACTATGGCTACACCTTC.

The chain uses TRBV24-1 and TRBJ1-2; D is uncertain. CDR3 length: 16 residues. CDR1 is KGHDR and CDR2 is SFDVKD in the germline V gene. Trimming left V 4 bases short and J 4 bases short, with 18 bases between. CDR3 sequence: CATSDPQDGSLYGYTF. The CDR3 coding sequence is TGTGCCACCAGTGACCCCCAGGATGGAAGTCTCTATGGCTACACCTTC.

This clone has only a few counts. The chain joins TRBV13 to TRBJ1-4, with D tentatively TRBD1 (5 bases). The germline V gene encodes CDR1 PRHDT and CDR2 FYEKMQ (reference sequence). The CDR3 is made up of 17 amino acids. V gave up 1 base and J gave up 4 bases, with 16 bases separating them. In DNA form, the CDR3 reads TGTGCCAGCAGCTTAGTAGGTTTATCAGGGATTAATGAAAAACTGTTTTTT. The encoded protein is CASSLVGLSGINEKLFF.

The chain employs TRBV7-9 and TRBJ2-2; 7 bases align to TRBD2. Per germline, CDR1 SEHNR and CDR2 FQNEAQ (reference sequence). The CDR3 has 17 residues. Trimming removed 6 bases from V and 5 bases from J; junction bases left unmatched: 15. The CDR3 DNA is TGTGCCAGCAGAACCAAACGGGGGGATCGAAGGACCGGGGAGCTGTTTTTT. The encoded protein is CASRTKRGDRRTGELFF.

V gene TRBV7-9 combines with J gene TRBJ1-1; 8 bases fit TRBD1. CDR1 is SEHNR, CDR2 FQNEAQ, per germline (reference sequence). This CDR3 is built from 15 residues. Trimming took 5 bases from V and 1 from J; bases not matched to a gene: 6. The CDR3 nucleotides are TGTGCCAGCAGCCGCGCCGACAGGGGGAACACTGAAGCTTTCTTT. This sequence encodes CASSRADRGNTEAFF.

The gene calls are TRBV5-1 and TRBJ2-1; TRBD1 matches 8 bases. The CDR3 covers 13 residues. J was trimmed by 3 bases and V by 7 bases; bases with no gene match: 3. CDR1 is SGHRS, CDR2 YFSETQ, per germline. The CDR3 DNA sequence: TGCGCCAGCGGTGGGACAGGCTACAATGAGCAGTTCTTC. This codes for CASGGTGYNEQFF. The variable domain in full, with the rest retrieved from reference TRBV5-1 and TRBJ2-1, is KAGVTQTPRYLIKTRGQQVTLSCSPISGHRSVSWYQQTPGQGLQFLFEYFSETQRNKGNFPGRFSGRQFSNSRSEMNVSTLELGDSALYLCASGGTGYNEQFFGPGTRLTVL.

This sequence joins TRBV7-3 and TRBJ2-1; weak D call: TRBD1 (6 bases). From germline, CDR1 is SGHTA and CDR2 FQGTGA. The CDR3 contains 15 residues. The V end lost 3 bases, the J end lost 3 bases, and 12 bases lay between the germline ends. CDR3 residues: CASSFDRSGYNEQFF. The CDR3, as DNA: TGTGCCAGCAGCTTTGACAGGTCCGGCTACAATGAGCAGTTCTTC.

This chain joins TRBV5-6 and TRBJ1-2, with 7 bases fitting TRBD1. V lost 4 bases and J lost 8; bases outside the gene matches: 2. The CDR3 totals 11 residues. The germline CDR1 and CDR2 sequences are SGHDT and YYEEEE. The CDR3 is CASSPGGGYTF. In DNA form, the CDR3 reads TGTGCCAGCAGCCCAGGGGGAGGCTACACCTTC. Complete variable domain (other parts from reference TRBV5-6 and TRBJ1-2): DAGVTQSPTHLIKTRGQQVTLRCSPKSGHDTVSWYQQALGQGPQFIFQYYEEEERQRGNFPDRFSGHQFPNYSSELNVNALLLGDSALYLCASSPGGGYTFGSGTRLTVV.

The chain links TRBV5-4 to TRBJ1-4; D possibly corresponds to TRBD1 (5 bases). This CDR3 contains 16 residues. V dropped 0 bases and J dropped 4 bases, with 13 bases sitting between them. Looked up from germline, CDR1 is SGHNT and CDR2 is YYREEE (reference sequence). CDR3 in amino acids: CASSLAPGGINEKLFF. DNA of the CDR3: TGTGCCAGCAGCTTGGCCCCGGGGGGGATTAATGAAAAACTGTTTTTT. Filled out from reference TRBV5-4 and TRBJ1-4, the complete variable domain reads ETGVTQSPTHLIKTRGQQVTLRCSSQSGHNTVSWYQQALGQGPQFIFQYYREEENGRGNFPPRFSGLQFPNYSSELNVNALELDDSALYLCASSLAPGGINEKLFFGSGTQLSVL.

This clone was picked up one time. The chain uses TRBV7-8 and TRBJ2-7; possibly TRBD1 for D (6 bases). This CDR3 has 16 residues. Germline CDR1 is SGHVS and CDR2 is FQNEAQ. Trimming took off 0 bases at V and 4 bases at J, with 16 bases between the two ends. Written as DNA, the CDR3 is TGTGCCAGCAGCTTAGCGTTTAAGGGGGTGGGTTACGAGCAGTACTTC. Protein sequence: CASSLAFKGVGYEQYF.

The V and J genes are TRBV7-9 and TRBJ1-1; weak D call: TRBD1 (5 bases). The CDR3 is 15 amino acids. Looked up from germline, CDR1 is SEHNR and CDR2 is FQNEAQ (reference sequence). V lost 5 bases and J 1 base, leaving 14 bases between the germline ends. This CDR3 is CASSAAAGWNTEAFF. DNA for the CDR3: TGTGCCAGCAGCGCAGCCGCAGGGTGGAACACTGAAGCTTTCTTT.

In the case of this clone: Different DNA sequences within this sample yield the same CDR3. V usage is TRBV5-4 and J usage is TRBJ1-5, with TRBD1 matching over 7 bases. Germline loops: CDR1 SGHNT, CDR2 YYREEE (reference sequence). This CDR3 contains 12 residues. V lost 3 bases to trimming and J lost 7 bases; unmatched junction nucleotides: 1. The DNA of the CDR3 is TGTGCCAGCAGCTCACAGGGGCAGCCCCAGCATTTT. Its translation is CASSSQGQPQHF.

Regarding this clone: The junction departs from the called germline gene at one end, perhaps through a read error. The genes are TRBV3-1 (or the pseudogene TRBV3-2) and TRBJ2-3, with 8 bases identical to TRBD2. This CDR3 is 16 amino acids long. Per the germline V gene, CDR1 is LGHDT and CDR2 is YNNKEL (reference sequence). CDR3 protein: CASSQSAGGRTETQYF. CDR3 DNA sequence: TGTGCCAGCAGCCAATCGGCGGGGGGCCGCACAGAAACGCAGTATTTT.